Presented here are 11 T cell receptor beta chains from one specimen sequenced in a study of CD8 T cells in Susac syndrome. Random hexamers primed reverse transcription of about 0.45 to 1 ug RNA. TCRdb reprocessed the immunoSEQ multiplex PCR reads with MiXCR, giving one entry per CDR3 protein. Among 170,000 or so distinct CDR3 sequences listed, more than 95% were seen once. The sample consisted of CD4+ T cells from PBMCs. These TCRs come from a human donor with Susac syndrome.

The chain couples TRBV20-1 to TRBJ2-7, with D unresolved. The CDR3 is made up of 10 amino acids. Germline CDR1 DFQATT, CDR2 SNEGSKA (reference sequence). V lost 3 bases and J 2 bases, leaving 2 bases between the germline ends. The CDR3 sequence: CSARAYEQYF. CDR3 DNA sequence: TGCAGTGCTAGGGCCTACGAGCAGTACTTC.

The chain joins TRBV19 to TRBJ2-1; 11 bases are a match to TRBD2. V was clipped by 5 bases and J by 7 bases; unmatched bases: 16. The CDR3 contains 18 residues. CDR1 is LNHDA and CDR2 is SQIVND in the germline V gene (reference sequence). The chain's CDR3 is CASSLPSGTSGSGNEQFF. The CDR3 coding sequence is TGTGCCAGTAGTCTGCCTTCGGGAACTAGCGGGAGTGGGAATGAGCAGTTCTTC.

This chain connects TRBV27 to TRBJ2-6; D perhaps matches TRBD1 (6 bases). The ends were cut back, 4 bases at V and 0 bases at J, with 13 bases in the middle. This CDR3 has 17 amino acids. Germline V gene sequence: CDR1 MNHEY, CDR2 SMNVEV (reference sequence). In nucleotides, the CDR3 is TGTGCCAGCAGTTGGGCAGGGGACGCCTCTGGGGCCAACGTCCTGACTTTC. It translates to CASSWAGDASGANVLTF.

V usage is TRBV3-1 and J usage is TRBJ2-7, with D tentatively TRBD2 (6 bases). Trimming took 3 bases from V and 0 from J, leaving 9 bases between them. The CDR3 loop spans 14 amino acids. Per the germline V gene, CDR1 is LGHDT and CDR2 is YNNKEL (reference sequence). CDR3 bases: TGTGCCAGCAGCCATAGCGGTACCTCCTACGAGCAGTACTTC. Encoded protein: CASSHSGTSYEQYF.

This clonotype occurred once. This chain links TRBV28 with TRBJ1-2; D may be TRBD1 (5 bases). CDR3 length equals 14 residues. Germline V lookup: CDR1 MDHEN, CDR2 SYDVKM. V lost 6 bases, J lost 4 bases, and 15 bases lay in between. CDR3 region: CASSSGSIVYGYTF. The CDR3 coding sequence is TGTGCCAGCAGCTCAGGGTCGATCGTCTATGGCTACACCTTC.

This chain joins TRBV25-1 and TRBJ2-2; perhaps TRBD1 as D (5 bases). With 2 bases removed from V and 7 bases from J, the gap between germline ends came to 8 bases. The CDR3 runs 13 residues. Per germline, CDR1 MGHDK and CDR2 SYGVNS. DNA of the CDR3: TGTGCCAGCAGTGAACCAGGGTTCGGGGAGCTGTTTTTT. It yields the protein CASSEPGFGELFF.

This chain links TRBV18 with TRBJ2-5, with 10 bases matching TRBD2. Germline V lookup: CDR1 KGHSH, CDR2 LQKENI. CDR3 size: 16 residues. Losses at the gene ends were 2 bases for V and 2 bases for J; bases not matched to a gene: 5. This chain's CDR3 is CASSPVASGSQETQYF. The DNA for the CDR3 is TGTGCCAGCTCACCAGTCGCTAGCGGGAGTCAAGAGACCCAGTACTTC.

J is TRBJ2-5 and V is TRBV3-1, with TRBD2 matching over 12 bases. Germline V lookup: CDR1 LGHDT, CDR2 YNNKEL (reference sequence). The CDR3 loop spans 18 amino acids. With V trimmed by 4 bases and J by 2 bases, 11 bases remained unmatched. In DNA form, the CDR3 reads TGTGCCAGCAGCCTGACTAGCGGGAGAGGGTTGTGGCAAGAGACCCAGTACTTC. Translating gives CASSLTSGRGLWQETQYF.

The sample holds one count of this clonotype. V is TRBV27 and J is TRBJ1-1; D possibly corresponds to TRBD1 (6 bases). The V and J ends lost 6 bases and 8 bases respectively, with 16 bases between them. Per the germline V gene, CDR1 is MNHEY and CDR2 is SMNVEV (reference sequence). The CDR3 contains 13 residues. CDR3: CASRWTAGSEAFF. Written as DNA, the CDR3 is TGTGCCAGCAGATGGACAGCCGGGTCGGAAGCTTTCTTT.

This chain uses TRBV30 with TRBJ1-1; perhaps TRBD1 as D (5 bases). The V gene's germline CDR1 is GTSNPN and CDR2 SVGIG (reference sequence). V was trimmed by 5 bases and J by 10 bases, leaving 14 bases between them. CDR3 length: 11 residues. CDR3 coding DNA: TGTGCCTGGGCTGGAAGGGGTTCAGCTTTCTTT. Encoded protein: CAWAGRGSAFF.

The chain joins TRBV5-1 to TRBJ2-6; 10 nucleotides agree with TRBD1. J gave up 3 bases and V 4 bases, and 7 bases lay outside the gene matches. Germline V gene sequence: CDR1 SGHRS, CDR2 YFSETQ. This CDR3 contains 17 residues. Here the CDR3 DNA reads TGCGCCAGCAGCGTGAGACAGGGGGCAAGTGGGGCCAACGTCCTGACTTTC. Protein product: CASSVRQGASGANVLTF.